This TCR beta chain was captured in a study of identifying expanded T cells in peripheral blood. Study-level results: Across healthy donors, higher total template counts meant significantly greater approximately 2-week count variance. Differentially abundant clones: about 1.1 between replicates, approximately 15 at around 14 days, less than 25 at four.

V lost 0 bases, J lost 6 bases, and 9 bases stayed unmatched. Germline V gene lookup returns CDR1 LGHNA and CDR2 YSLEER. CDR3 length equals 16 residues. No infections or other immune events were documented during collection. Libraries were prepared by immunoSEQ multiplex PCR; TCRdb keeps only in-frame clonotypes and omits some of them. The profile shows approximately 80,000 clones, just under 85% of them singletons. To note about this clone: Antigen specificity is unknown.

The V and J genes are TRBV4-3 and TRBJ1-2, with 8 bases fitting TRBD1. The source is a person between 18 and 75 years old in good health. The sequenced sample was blood. DNA of the CDR3: TGCGCCAGCAGCCAAGATGAGCCTGACAGGGGTAATGGCTACACCTTC. As protein: CASSQDEPDRGNGYTF.